Listed below are T cell receptor beta chains from one sample, sequenced in a study of cytomegalovirus exposure and HLA in healthy donors. The table came from immunoSEQ multiplex PCR; TCRdb's copy has only in-frame clones and leaves some out. The sample contains 120,000 or so clones, 80% of which appear only once. Source material: PBMCs. The receptors derive from a man aged 25 to 40 in good health and CMV-seronegative. Each CDR3 is given with its conserved first and last residue. Fields, in order: V gene, clone size, J gene, D gene, CDR3 DNA, CDR3 protein. D genes are given only for firm matches. Expanded clones get a size class; other rows say once, few or many, or leave the size out.

TRBV11-3,NA,TRBJ2-5,TRBD2,TGTGCCAGCAGCCTTCGGACGGGAGGGCCGGAGACCCAGTACTTC,CASSLRTGGPETQYF
TRBV19,NA,TRBJ1-3,NA,TGTGCCAGTACCTCATACTTTGCAGGAAACACCATATATTTT,CASTSYFAGNTIYF
TRBV29-1,once,TRBJ1-2,NA,TGCAGCGCCGACAGCTCCTATGGCTACCCCTTC,CSADSSYGYPF
TRBV6-6,once,TRBJ2-5,NA,TGTGCCAGCAGACCGACAAGAGGGGAGGTCGGGGAGACCCAGTACTTC,CASRPTRGEVGETQYF
TRBV9,NA,TRBJ2-3,NA,TGTGCCAGCAGCGTGGGCTACGACACAGATACGCAGTATTTT,CASSVGYDTDTQYF
TRBV30,few,TRBJ1-2,NA,TGTGCCTGGAGTGCCGCTAGTGGCATGAGTGGCTACCCCTTC,CAWSAASGMSGYPF
TRBV6-5,NA,TRBJ2-3,NA,TGTGCCAGCACCCACGAGGCGGATGGCACAGATACGCAGTATTTT,CASTHEADGTDTQYF
TRBV2,NA,TRBJ2-7,TRBD2,TGTGCCAGCAGGGAACCGGGACTAGCGGCCTACGAGCAGTACTTC,CASREPGLAAYEQYF
TRBV7-6,NA,TRBJ2-7,TRBD1,TGTGCCAGCAGCTTAGGACAGGGGCTACCTTACGAGCAGTACTTC,CASSLGQGLPYEQYF
TRBV27,NA,TRBJ2-3,TRBD2,TGTGCCAGCAGTTCCTGGACTAGCGGGAGTGAAGATACGCAGTATTTT,CASSSWTSGSEDTQYF
TRBV7-9,NA,TRBJ2-1,NA,TGTGCCAGCAGCTCTCAAACTAGCCGACGAGCCTATGAGCAGTTCTTC,CASSSQTSRRAYEQFF
TRBV28,few,TRBJ1-5,TRBD1,TGTGCCAGCAGTTTGGGGACAGGGTTTAATCAGCCCCAGCATTTT,CASSLGTGFNQPQHF
TRBV29-1,once,TRBJ1-1,NA,TGCAGCGTACGGGAAGAAACCTACACTGAAGCTTTCTTT,CSVREETYTEAFF
TRBV6-5,NA,TRBJ2-5,NA,TGTGCCAGCAGTTACTCGGTCGGGAACCAAGAGACCCAGTACTTC,CASSYSVGNQETQYF
TRBV19,NA,TRBJ2-2,TRBD2,TGTGCCAGTAGTATAGGACTAGCGGGAGTTCCCGGGGAGCTGTTTTTT,CASSIGLAGVPGELFF
TRBV6-5,NA,TRBJ1-1,TRBD1,TGTGCCACCAAACAGGGGCTTGGAACTGAAGCTTTCTTT,CATKQGLGTEAFF
TRBV7-9,NA,TRBJ2-3,TRBD1,TGTGCCAGCTGGGGACAGGGGGGACCAGATACGCAGTATTTT,CASWGQGGPDTQYF
TRBV4-3,NA,TRBJ2-7,NA,TGCGCCAGCAGCCAACTAGTGACGGCATACGAGCAGTACTTC,CASSQLVTAYEQYF
TRBV19,NA,TRBJ2-1,TRBD2,TGTGCCAGTAAAACCGGGACTAGAAGTCTCAATGAGCAGTTCTTC,CASKTGTRSLNEQFF
TRBV7-3,NA,TRBJ1-1,NA,TGTGCCAGCAGCCGGGGACAGAACACTGAAGCTTTCTTT,CASSRGQNTEAFF
TRBV15,NA,TRBJ2-4,NA,TGTGCCACCAGCAGAGATAGTTCGGGATTGCTAGCCAAAAACATTCAGTACTTC,CATSRDSSGLLAKNIQYF
TRBV7-2,NA,TRBJ2-3,NA,TGTGCCAGCAGCCGTAGTTATCTTAGCACAGATACGCAGTATTTT,CASSRSYLSTDTQYF
TRBV29-1,NA,TRBJ2-6,NA,TGCAGCGTTGAGTTAGGGGCCAACGTCCTGACTTTC,CSVELGANVLTF
TRBV19,NA,TRBJ2-1,TRBD2,TGTGCCAGTAGTATGTATAGGCTAGCGGGAGCATACAATGAGCAGTTCTTC,CASSMYRLAGAYNEQFF
TRBV6-5,NA,TRBJ2-2,TRBD2,TGTGCCAGCAGGCCCGGGACTACCAACACCGGGGAGCTGTTTTTT,CASRPGTTNTGELFF
TRBV14,NA,TRBJ1-3,NA,TGTGCCAGCAGCCGTCCGGGCTCTGGAAACACCATATATTTT,CASSRPGSGNTIYF
TRBV10-3,NA,TRBJ1-2,NA,TGTGCCATCAGTGAGGATGTAAGGGGAGGGTATGGCTACACCTTC,CAISEDVRGGYGYTF
TRBV7-9,NA,TRBJ2-1,TRBD1,TGTGCCAGCAGCTTACGACAGGGGGGCAATGAGCAGTTCTTC,CASSLRQGGNEQFF
TRBV6-5,NA,TRBJ1-1,NA,TGTGCCAGCAGTCGCGGGGTGGCCACTGAAGCTTTCTTT,CASSRGVATEAFF
TRBV19,NA,TRBJ1-5,NA,TGTGCCAGTAGTATAGTTAACGGGGGCAATCAGCCCCAGCATTTT,CASSIVNGGNQPQHF
TRBV7-2,NA,TRBJ2-3,TRBD1,TGTGCCAGCAGCCAACGGGTTAGGACAGGGAATCTTATGACGCAGTATTTT,CASSQRVRTGNLMTQYF
TRBV27,NA,TRBJ2-7,TRBD2,TGTGCCAGCGGTCTAGCGGGAGGCCACGAGCAGTACTTC,CASGLAGGHEQYF
TRBV4-2,NA,TRBJ2-7,TRBD2,TGTGCCAGCAGCCCCCCGGGACTAGCGTCCCACGAGCAGTACTTC,CASSPPGLASHEQYF
TRBV18,NA,TRBJ1-4,TRBD1,TGTGCCAGCTCCACGAATATACCGGGACAGGAGAATGAAAAACTGTTTTTT,CASSTNIPGQENEKLFF
TRBV19,few,TRBJ1-2,TRBD1,TGTGCCAGTAGTATTGGGACAGGGGGTCACTATGGCTACACCTTC,CASSIGTGGHYGYTF
TRBV12-5,NA,TRBJ2-1,TRBD2,TGTGCTAGTGCCGTACTAGCGGGAGAATTCGATGAGCAGTTCTTC,CASAVLAGEFDEQFF
TRBV19,few,TRBJ2-1,TRBD2,TGTGCCAGTAGTATGTGGGGTCCGGGAGGGAATGAGCAGTTCTTC,CASSMWGPGGNEQFF
TRBV6-1,NA,TRBJ2-2,TRBD1,TGTGCCAGCAGTCAGACAGGGGCGAAGACCGGGGAGCTGTTTTTT,CASSQTGAKTGELFF
TRBV4-3,NA,TRBJ1-4,TRBD1,TGCGCCAGCAGCGACACCAACAGGGGCGATGGTGAAAAACTGTTTTTT,CASSDTNRGDGEKLFF
TRBV7-9,NA,TRBJ1-5,NA,TGTGCCAGCAGCCGTTCGGGTGGCAATCAGCCCCAGCATTTT,CASSRSGGNQPQHF
TRBV7-9,NA,TRBJ2-7,NA,TGTTCCAGCAGCTTAGGCAGTAACGAGCAGTACTTC,CSSSLGSNEQYF